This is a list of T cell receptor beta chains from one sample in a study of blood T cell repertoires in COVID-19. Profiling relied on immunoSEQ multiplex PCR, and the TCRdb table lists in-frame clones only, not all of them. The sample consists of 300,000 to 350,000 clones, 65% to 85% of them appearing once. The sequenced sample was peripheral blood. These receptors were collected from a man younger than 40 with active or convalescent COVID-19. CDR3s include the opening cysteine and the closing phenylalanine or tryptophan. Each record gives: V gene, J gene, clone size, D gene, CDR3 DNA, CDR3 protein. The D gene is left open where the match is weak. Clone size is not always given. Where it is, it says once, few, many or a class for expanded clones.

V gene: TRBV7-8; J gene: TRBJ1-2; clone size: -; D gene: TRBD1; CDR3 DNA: TGTGCCAGCAGCTTAGCGGGGACAGGGCCCGAATATGGCTACACCTTC; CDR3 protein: CASSLAGTGPEYGYTF
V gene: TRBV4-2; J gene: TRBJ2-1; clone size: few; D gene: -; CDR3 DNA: TGTGCCAGCAGCCAAGGCGGGAATGAGCAGTTCTTC; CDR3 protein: CASSQGGNEQFF
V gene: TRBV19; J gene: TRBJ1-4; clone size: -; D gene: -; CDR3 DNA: TGTGCCAGTAGTATTGGACTTGGTTGGGAAAAACTGTTTTTT; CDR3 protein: CASSIGLGWEKLFF
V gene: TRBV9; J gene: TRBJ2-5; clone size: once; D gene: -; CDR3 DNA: TGTGCCAGCAGCCCCACTCTACACAGGGACGCGACCCAGTACTTC; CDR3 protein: CASSPTLHRDATQYF
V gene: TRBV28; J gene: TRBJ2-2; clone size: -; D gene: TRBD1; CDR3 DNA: TGTGCCAGCAGCCGGACAGGGAACACCGGGGAGCTGTTTTTT; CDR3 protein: CASSRTGNTGELFF
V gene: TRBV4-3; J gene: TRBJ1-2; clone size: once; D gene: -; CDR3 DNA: TGCGCCAGCAGCCAAGATCTAATACAGACTAACTATGGCTACACCTTC; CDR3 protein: CASSQDLIQTNYGYTF
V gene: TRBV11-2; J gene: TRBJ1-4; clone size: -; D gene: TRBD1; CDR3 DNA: TGTGCCAGCAGCTCCGGGGGACAGGGTAATGAAAAACTGTTTTTT; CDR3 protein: CASSSGGQGNEKLFF
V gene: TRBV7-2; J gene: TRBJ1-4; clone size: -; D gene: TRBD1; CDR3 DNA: TGTGCCAGCAGCCCTCAAACCGGGACAGGGAGAGAAAAACTGTTTTTT; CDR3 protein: CASSPQTGTGREKLFF
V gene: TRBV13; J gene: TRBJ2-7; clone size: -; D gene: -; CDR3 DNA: TGTGCCAGCAGCCTCCCGGGACAATTATACGAGCAGTACTTC; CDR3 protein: CASSLPGQLYEQYF
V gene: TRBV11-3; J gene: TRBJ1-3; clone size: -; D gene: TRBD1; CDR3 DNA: TGTGCCAGCAGCCAGGACAGGGCTGGAAACACCATATATTTT; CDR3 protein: CASSQDRAGNTIYF
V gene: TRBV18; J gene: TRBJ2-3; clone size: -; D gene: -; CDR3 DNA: TGTGCCAGCTCCCGCGGAGAGGGAGCCACAGATACGCAGTATTTT; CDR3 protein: CASSRGEGATDTQYF
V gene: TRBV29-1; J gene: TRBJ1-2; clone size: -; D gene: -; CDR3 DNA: TGCAGCGTTGTTACCGTGGCTGGGAGGGAGGGCTACACCTTC; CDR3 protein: CSVVTVAGREGYTF
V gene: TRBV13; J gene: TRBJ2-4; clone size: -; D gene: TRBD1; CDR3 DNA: TGTGCCAGCAGCTTCCAGACAGGGGGTGACATTCAGTACTTC; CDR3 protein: CASSFQTGGDIQYF
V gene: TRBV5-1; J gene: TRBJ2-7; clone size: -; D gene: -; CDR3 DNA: TGCGCCAGCAGCACCGGAAGGGGAACCTACGAGCAGTACTTC; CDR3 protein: CASSTGRGTYEQYF
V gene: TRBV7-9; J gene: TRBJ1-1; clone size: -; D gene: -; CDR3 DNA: TGTGCCAGCATCGAGACAGCTAACGCTGAAGCTTTCTTT; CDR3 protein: CASIETANAEAFF
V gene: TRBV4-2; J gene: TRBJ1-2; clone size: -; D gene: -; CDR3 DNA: TGTGCCAGCAGCCAAGAACAGTCGCTCACCTATGGCTACACCTTC; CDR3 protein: CASSQEQSLTYGYTF
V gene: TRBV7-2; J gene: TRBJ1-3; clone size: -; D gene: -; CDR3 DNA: TGTGCCAGCAGACAAACAGGAACTGGAAACACCATATATTTT; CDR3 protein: CASRQTGTGNTIYF
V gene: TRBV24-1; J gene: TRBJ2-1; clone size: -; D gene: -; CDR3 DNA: TGTGCCACCAGGGCACGGACTAATGATGAGCAGTTCTTC; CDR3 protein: CATRARTNDEQFF
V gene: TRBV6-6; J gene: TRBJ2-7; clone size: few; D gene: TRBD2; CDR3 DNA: TGTGCCAGCAGTCCCCCAGGCGGGGGGGGCTCCTACGAGCAGTACTTC; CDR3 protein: CASSPPGGGGSYEQYF
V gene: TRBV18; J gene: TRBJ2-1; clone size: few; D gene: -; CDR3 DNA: TGTGCCAGCTCACCACCGCTAGCATCCAATGAGCAGTTCTTC; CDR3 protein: CASSPPLASNEQFF
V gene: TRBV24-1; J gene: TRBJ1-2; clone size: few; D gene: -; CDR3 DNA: TGTGCCACCAGTGATAATAACAGTCCTAACTATGGCTACACCTTC; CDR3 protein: CATSDNNSPNYGYTF
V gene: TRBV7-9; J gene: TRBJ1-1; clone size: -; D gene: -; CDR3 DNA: TGTGCCAGCAGCTCGACCAGGGGCCAACCTCTTGAAGCTTTCTTT; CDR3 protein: CASSSTRGQPLEAFF
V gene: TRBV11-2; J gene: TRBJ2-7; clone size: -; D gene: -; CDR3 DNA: TGTGCCAGCAGCTTCACAGGGTCCTACGAGCAGTACTTC; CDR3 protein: CASSFTGSYEQYF
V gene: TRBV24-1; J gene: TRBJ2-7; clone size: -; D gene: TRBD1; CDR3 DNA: TGTGCCACCAGTGAGTATCTCGAACCCGCCGACAGGGGAAGTCCCTACGAGCAGTACTTC; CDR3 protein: CATSEYLEPADRGSPYEQYF
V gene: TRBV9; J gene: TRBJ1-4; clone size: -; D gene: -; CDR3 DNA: TGTGCCAGCAGCGAACAGGGAAAGCCCAATGAAAAACTGTTTTTT; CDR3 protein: CASSEQGKPNEKLFF
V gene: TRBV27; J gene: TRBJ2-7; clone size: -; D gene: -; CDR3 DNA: TGTGCCAGCAGTTTAAGAGGGAGCTACGAGCAGTACTTC; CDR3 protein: CASSLRGSYEQYF
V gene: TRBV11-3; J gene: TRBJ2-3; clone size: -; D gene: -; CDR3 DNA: TGTGCCAGCAGCTTGACCAGACTCAGCACAGATACGCAGTATTTT; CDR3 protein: CASSLTRLSTDTQYF
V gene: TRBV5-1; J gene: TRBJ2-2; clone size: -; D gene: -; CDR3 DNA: TGCGCCAGCAGCTTGAGGGGTCCGAACACCGGGGAGCTGTTTTTT; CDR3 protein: CASSLRGPNTGELFF
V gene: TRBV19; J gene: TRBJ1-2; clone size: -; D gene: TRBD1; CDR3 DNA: TGTGCCAGTATGCGACAGGGGCGGTCGAGCTACACCTTC; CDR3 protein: CASMRQGRSSYTF
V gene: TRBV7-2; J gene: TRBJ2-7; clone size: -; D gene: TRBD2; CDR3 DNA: TGTGCCAGCAGCTTAGAGTCTAGCGGGAGCCTGGGCGAGCAGTACTTC; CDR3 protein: CASSLESSGSLGEQYF
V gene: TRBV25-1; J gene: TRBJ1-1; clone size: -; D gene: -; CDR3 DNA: TGTGCCAGCAGGGATGGGGGGGTTGAAGCTTTCTTT; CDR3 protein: CASRDGGVEAFF
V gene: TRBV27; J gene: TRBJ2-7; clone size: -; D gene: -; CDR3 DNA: TGTGCCAGCAGTAGGGGTCCGCCGGACGAGCAGTACTTC; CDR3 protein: CASSRGPPDEQYF
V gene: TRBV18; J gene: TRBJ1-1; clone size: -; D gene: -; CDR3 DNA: TGTGCCAGCTCACCCGGCGGGGACACTGAAGCTTTCTTT; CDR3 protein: CASSPGGDTEAFF
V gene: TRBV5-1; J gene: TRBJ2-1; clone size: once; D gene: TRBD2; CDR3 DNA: TGCGCCAGCAGCCCAGGGACTAGCGGGAGTAGGGTAGATGAGCAGTTCTTC; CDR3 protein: CASSPGTSGSRVDEQFF
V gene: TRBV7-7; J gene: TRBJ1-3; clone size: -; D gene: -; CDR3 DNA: TGTGCCAGCAGCTTAAGGGGCATCTCTGGAAACACCATATATTTT; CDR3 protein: CASSLRGISGNTIYF
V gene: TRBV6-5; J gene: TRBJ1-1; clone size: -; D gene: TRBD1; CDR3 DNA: TGTGCCAGCAGTACTGGGACAGGGGGGAATACTGAAGCTTTCTTT; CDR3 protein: CASSTGTGGNTEAFF
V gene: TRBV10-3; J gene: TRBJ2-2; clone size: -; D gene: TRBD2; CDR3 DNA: TGTGCCATCAGTGACGGCGGGGGATACACCGGGGAGCTGTTTTTT; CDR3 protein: CAISDGGGYTGELFF
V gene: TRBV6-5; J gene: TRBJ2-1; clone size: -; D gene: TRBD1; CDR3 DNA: TGTGCCAGCAGATCCGACAGGGGCTACAATGAGCAGTTCTTC; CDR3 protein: CASRSDRGYNEQFF
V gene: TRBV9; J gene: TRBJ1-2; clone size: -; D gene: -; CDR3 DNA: TGTGCCAGCAGCCCCCGGGGGGATACTAACTATGGCTACACCTTC; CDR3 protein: CASSPRGDTNYGYTF
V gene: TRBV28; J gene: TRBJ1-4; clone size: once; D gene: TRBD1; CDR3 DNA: TGTGCCACCCGGGACAGGCCAAATGAAAAACTGTTTTTT; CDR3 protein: CATRDRPNEKLFF
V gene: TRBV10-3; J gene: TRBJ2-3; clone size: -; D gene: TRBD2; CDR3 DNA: TGTGCCATCAGTGAGGGACAGGGGGGACTAGCGGGATTACCCACAGATACGCAGTATTTT; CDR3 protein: CAISEGQGGLAGLPTDTQYF
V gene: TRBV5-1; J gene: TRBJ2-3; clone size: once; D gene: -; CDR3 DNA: TGCGCCAGCAGCACAAGCACAGATACGCAGTATTTT; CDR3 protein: CASSTSTDTQYF
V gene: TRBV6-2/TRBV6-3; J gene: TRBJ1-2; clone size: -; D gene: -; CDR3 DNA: TGTGCCAGCAGTCGACAGCTTAATGGCTACACCTTC; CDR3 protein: CASSRQLNGYTF
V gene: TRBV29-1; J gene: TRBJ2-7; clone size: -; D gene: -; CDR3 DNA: TGCAGCGTTAGCGCCTCCTACGAGCAGTACTTC; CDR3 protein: CSVSASYEQYF
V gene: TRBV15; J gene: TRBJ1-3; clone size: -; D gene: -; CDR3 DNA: TGTGCCACCAGCAGAGCATCCGGGGAGGATGGAAACACCATATATTTT; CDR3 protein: CATSRASGEDGNTIYF
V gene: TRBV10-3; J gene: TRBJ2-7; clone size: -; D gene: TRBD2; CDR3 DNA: TGTGCCATCAGTGTTGGACTAGCGGGAGACGAGCAGTACTTC; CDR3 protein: CAISVGLAGDEQYF
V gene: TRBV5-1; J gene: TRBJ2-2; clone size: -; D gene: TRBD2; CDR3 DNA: TGCGCCAGCAGCCCCCGGGGGGTAGCGGCCGCGAACACCGGGGAGCTGTTTTTT; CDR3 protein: CASSPRGVAAANTGELFF
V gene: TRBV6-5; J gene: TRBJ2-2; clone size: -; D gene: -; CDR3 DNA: TGTGCCAGCATGGCAAGGGGCTTGAACACCGGGGAGCTGTTTTTT; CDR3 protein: CASMARGLNTGELFF
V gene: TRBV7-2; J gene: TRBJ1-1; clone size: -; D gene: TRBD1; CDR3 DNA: TGTGCCAGCAGCTTAGAGGGGACAGGGGGAATTTTCACTGAAGCTTTCTTT; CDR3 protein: CASSLEGTGGIFTEAFF